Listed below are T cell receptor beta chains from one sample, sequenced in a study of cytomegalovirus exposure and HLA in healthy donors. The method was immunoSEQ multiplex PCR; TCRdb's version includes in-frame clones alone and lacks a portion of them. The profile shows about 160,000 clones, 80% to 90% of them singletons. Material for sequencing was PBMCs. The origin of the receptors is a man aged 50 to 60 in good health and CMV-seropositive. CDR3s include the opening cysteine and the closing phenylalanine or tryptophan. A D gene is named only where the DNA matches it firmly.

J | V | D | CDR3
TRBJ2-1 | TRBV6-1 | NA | CASSVQALFYNEQFF
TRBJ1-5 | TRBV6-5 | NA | CASSQRGGGNQPQHF
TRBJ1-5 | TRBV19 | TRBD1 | CASNSGQGGNQPQHF
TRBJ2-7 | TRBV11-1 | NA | CASSPKQGYEQYF
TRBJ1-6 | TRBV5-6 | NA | CASSARQVGPYSYNSPLHF
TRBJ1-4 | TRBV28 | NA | CASSSYGDTRTEVTKLFF
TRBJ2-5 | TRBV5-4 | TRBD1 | CASSLGDRGPERETQYF
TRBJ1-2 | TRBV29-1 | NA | CSVEAFNYGYTF
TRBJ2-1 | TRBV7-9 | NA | CASSTTVYNEQFF
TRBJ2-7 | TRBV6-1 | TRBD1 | CASSAGQGTYEQYF
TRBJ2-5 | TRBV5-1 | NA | CASRLEETQYF
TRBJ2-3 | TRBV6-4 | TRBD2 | CASSDGGGPTDTQYF
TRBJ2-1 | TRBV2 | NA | CASSGQLGDEQFF
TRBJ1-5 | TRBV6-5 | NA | CASSYGAGNQPQHF
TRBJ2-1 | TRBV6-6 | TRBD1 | CASSLRGRYNEQFF
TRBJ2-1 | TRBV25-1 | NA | CASSDPGGPFDEQFF
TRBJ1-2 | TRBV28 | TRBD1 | CASSSGQGAGGYTF
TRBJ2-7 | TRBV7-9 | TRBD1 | CASSLSDRGSYEQYF
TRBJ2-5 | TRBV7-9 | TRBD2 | CASSSVRGVSGDSAETQYF
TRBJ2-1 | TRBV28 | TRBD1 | CASSFGQDPRDEQFF
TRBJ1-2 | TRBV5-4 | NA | CASSLNRGRADHNGYTF
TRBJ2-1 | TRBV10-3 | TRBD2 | CATILAGEYNEQFF
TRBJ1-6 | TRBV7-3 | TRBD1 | CASSLTGGYNSPLHF
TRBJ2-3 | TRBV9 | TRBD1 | CASSALPGQGTDTQYF
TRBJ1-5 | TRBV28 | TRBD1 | CASIMTGTSQPQHF
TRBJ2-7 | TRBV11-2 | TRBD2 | CASSSRLAGGPYEQYF
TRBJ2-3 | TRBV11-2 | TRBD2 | CASSVGLAGLTDTQYF
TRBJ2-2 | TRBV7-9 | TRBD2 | CASSLVPAGNTGELFF
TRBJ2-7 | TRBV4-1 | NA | CASSQGLTGLYEQYF
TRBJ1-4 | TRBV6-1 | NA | CASSPQGQGYQKLFF
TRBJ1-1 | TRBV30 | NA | CAWSTHGLEAFF